The 19 T cell receptor beta chains in this list originate from one sample, sequenced in a study of blood T cell repertoires in COVID-19. The method was immunoSEQ multiplex PCR; TCRdb's version includes in-frame clones alone and lacks a portion of them. In the table there are under 200,000 clones, around four fifths of which are singletons. Source material: peripheral blood. Receptors were obtained from an elderly woman with COVID-19, enrolled during active disease.

In its sample, this clone was seen once. J is TRBJ2-1 and V is TRBV9; TRBD2 matches at 13 bases. The trim removed 5 bases at V and 0 bases at J, leaving 5 bases unmatched. The CDR3 has 17 amino acids. Germline loops: CDR1 SGDLS, CDR2 YYNGEE. Here the CDR3 reads CASSVGLAGASYNEQFF. In nucleotides, the CDR3 is TGTGCCAGCAGTGTCGGACTAGCGGGGGCCTCCTACAATGAGCAGTTCTTC.

The chain couples TRBV5-1 to TRBJ1-1; weak D call: TRBD1 (5 bases). The germline V and J ends were trimmed by 3 bases and 1 base, with 13 bases remaining between them. This CDR3 spans 15 amino acids. Per the germline V gene, CDR1 is SGHRS and CDR2 is YFSETQ. CDR3 residues: CASSSTRASNTEAFF. The CDR3 nucleotides read TGCGCCAGCAGCTCCACCAGGGCGTCGAACACTGAAGCTTTCTTT.

The chain carries TRBV2 and TRBJ2-7; no reliable D call. From germline, CDR1 is SNHLY and CDR2 FYNNEI. V lost 4 bases and J lost 2, with 6 bases in between. CDR3 length: 12 residues. The CDR3 here is CASSVQPYEQYF. The CDR3 DNA is TGTGCCAGCAGTGTACAACCCTACGAGCAGTACTTC.

The CDR3 nucleotides read TGCGCCAGCAGTGACCACGCGGCAATCGCGAGAACAGATACGCAGTATTTT. This sequence encodes CASSDHAAIARTDTQYF. This chain uses TRBV10-2 with TRBJ2-3; no firm D call. The germline V gene has CDR1 WSHSY and CDR2 SAAADI. V gave up 3 bases and J gave up 3 bases, with 19 bases separating them. This CDR3 has 17 residues.

Concerning this clone itself: Distinct nucleotide sequences in the sample also encode this CDR3. The V call is TRBV5-1, the J call TRBJ2-7; 8 bases are shared with TRBD1. After removal of 3 bases from V and 2 bases from J, the junction contained 7 bases not matched to a gene. The CDR3 consists of 15 residues. CDR1 is SGHRS and CDR2 is YFSETQ in the germline V gene. CDR3 sequence reads: CASSSSGQGAYEQYF. The CDR3 DNA sequence: TGCGCCAGCAGCTCCTCAGGACAGGGAGCCTACGAGCAGTACTTC. Based on the CDR3 plus reference TRBV5-1 and TRBJ2-7, the full variable domain is KAGVTQTPRYLIKTRGQQVTLSCSPISGHRSVSWYQQTPGQGLQFLFEYFSETQRNKGNFPGRFSGRQFSNSRSEMNVSTLELGDSALYLCASSSSGQGAYEQYFGPGTRLTVT.

The J gene is TRBJ1-5, the V gene TRBV19, with 7 bases that match TRBD1. The CDR3 covers 14 residues. Per the germline V gene, CDR1 is LNHDA and CDR2 is SQIVND (reference sequence). Trimming took 5 bases from V and 9 from J; bases not matched to a gene: 10. The CDR3 bases are TGTGCCAGTAGTCAGGCTCTTCAGGGGGGGCCCCAGCATTTT. Translated, it gives CASSQALQGGPQHF. The entire variable domain, with the rest obtained from reference TRBV19 and TRBJ1-5, is as follows: DGGITQSPKYLFRKEGQNVTLSCEQNLNHDAMYWYRQDPGQGLRLIYYSQIVNDFQKGDIAEGYSVSREKKESFPLTVTSAQKNPTAFYLCASSQALQGGPQHFGDGTRLSIL.

The rearrangement uses TRBV2 and TRBJ2-1; 7 positions match TRBD2. CDR1 and CDR2 (germline): SNHLY, FYNNEI. V lost 1 base and J lost 8; bases outside the gene matches: 8. The CDR3 extends over 15 amino acids. CDR3 sequence reads: CASSEGGLKFYEQFF. The CDR3 DNA is TGTGCCAGCAGTGAAGGGGGACTAAAGTTTTATGAGCAGTTCTTC. Filled out from reference TRBV2 and TRBJ2-1, the complete variable domain reads EPEVTQTPSHQVTQMGQEVILRCVPISNHLYFYWYRQILGQKVEFLVSFYNNEISEKSEIFDDQFSVERPDGSNFTLKIRSTKLEDSAMYFCASSEGGLKFYEQFFGPGTRLTVL.

The genes are TRBV11-2 and TRBJ2-3; 7 bases are a match to TRBD2. The trim removed 3 bases at V and 3 bases at J, leaving 9 bases unmatched. Germline V CDR1 and CDR2: SGHAT, FQNNGV. CDR3 length equals 16 residues. CDR3 coding DNA: TGTGCCAGCAGCTTTGGGGCGGGAGTAATGACAGATACGCAGTATTTT. This sequence encodes CASSFGAGVMTDTQYF.

The chain recombines TRBV7-3 with TRBJ2-3; 8 bases match TRBD2. The CDR3 extends over 15 amino acids. Germline assignment: CDR1 SGHTA and CDR2 FQGTGA. Trimming at V came to 3 bases and at J to 3 bases, leaving 5 bases not matched to a gene. Written as DNA, the CDR3 is TGTGCCAGCAGCTTGGGCGGGAGGTCAACAGATACGCAGTATTTT. Its translation: CASSLGGRSTDTQYF.

Notes on this clone: At the DNA level, this CDR3 is encoded by other sequences in the same sample as well. CDR3 residues: CATSPGQGRRETQYF. As DNA, the CDR3 is TGTGCCACCAGCCCGGGACAGGGACGGAGAGAGACCCAGTACTTC. The chain combines TRBV24-1 with TRBJ2-5; TRBD1 agrees at 9 bases. Looked up from germline, CDR1 is KGHDR and CDR2 is SFDVKD. V was clipped by 7 bases and J by 4 bases; unmatched bases: 9. This CDR3 spans 15 amino acids.

This chain links TRBV27 with TRBJ2-2, with a possible D match to TRBD1 (5 bases). The germline V and J ends were trimmed by 2 bases and 8 bases, with 12 bases remaining between them. Germline lookup yields CDR1 MNHEY and CDR2 SMNVEV (reference sequence). CDR3 length: 14 residues. The CDR3 coding sequence is TGTGCCAGCAGTTTACAGGGTGGGGTAGGGGAGCTGTTTTTT. It codes for CASSLQGGVGELFF.

Here the CDR3 reads CASSDTGLSQETQYF. The CDR3 nucleotides read TGCGCCAGCAGCGATACAGGCTTATCCCAAGAGACCCAGTACTTC. V is TRBV5-1 and J is TRBJ2-5; D might be TRBD1 (5 bases). There are 15 residues in the CDR3. The V gene's germline CDR1 is SGHRS and CDR2 YFSETQ. V was clipped by 4 bases and J by 1 base, with 14 bases between them. Together with reference TRBV5-1 and TRBJ2-5, the CDR3 gives the full variable domain: KAGVTQTPRYLIKTRGQQVTLSCSPISGHRSVSWYQQTPGQGLQFLFEYFSETQRNKGNFPGRFSGRQFSNSRSEMNVSTLELGDSALYLCASSDTGLSQETQYFGPGTRLLVL.

This sequence joins TRBV20-1 and TRBJ1-2; no definite D call. With 3 bases removed from V and 9 bases from J, the gap between germline ends came to 17 bases. CDR3 size: 13 residues. Germline loops: CDR1 DFQATT, CDR2 SNEGSKA (reference sequence). This chain's CDR3 is CSASQLLGISYTF. The CDR3 DNA is TGCAGTGCTAGTCAGTTGTTGGGCATCAGCTACACCTTC.

This chain uses TRBV3-1 (or the pseudogene TRBV3-2) with TRBJ2-1; 14 nucleotides match TRBD2. The CDR3 is 15 amino acids. CDR1 and CDR2 (germline): LGHDT, YNNKEL (reference sequence). Losses at the gene ends were 5 bases for V and 8 bases for J; bases not matched to a gene: 5. CDR3 loop: CASSSRLAGGDEQFF. Here the CDR3 DNA reads TGTGCCAGCAGCTCGCGACTAGCGGGAGGGGATGAGCAGTTCTTC.

Comments on this clone: Different DNA sequences within this sample yield the same CDR3. The DNA for the CDR3 is TGTGCCAGCAGTTACTCGGCAGGGGTTAATTCACCCCTCCACTTT. Protein: CASSYSAGVNSPLHF. The chain recombines TRBV6-6 with TRBJ1-6; maybe TRBD1 (6 bases). The CDR3 spans 15 residues. Germline lookup yields CDR1 MNHNY and CDR2 SVGAGI (reference sequence). Trimming removed 0 bases at V and 6 bases at J, with 9 bases between.

The V gene is TRBV10-1, the J gene TRBJ1-1; 7 bases agree with TRBD1. There are 15 residues in the CDR3. Trimming took 7 bases from V and 1 from J; bases not matched to a gene: 9. The germline V gene has CDR1 WNHNN and CDR2 SYGVQD (reference sequence). The CDR3 sequence is CASTKTGTENTEAFF. In DNA form, the CDR3 reads TGCGCCAGCACGAAGACCGGGACAGAGAACACTGAAGCTTTCTTT.

This clone was counted a few times. CDR3 sequence (DNA): TGTGCCAGCAGCTTCATGGGAGGCGGCTACACCTTC. Its translation is CASSFMGGGYTF. The chain links TRBV5-6 to TRBJ1-2; D is uncertain. Trimming shortened V by 2 bases and J by 8 bases, and 10 bases separated the two germline ends. Germline V gene data show CDR1 as SGHDT and CDR2 as YYEEEE. CDR3 length equals 12 residues.

The chain combines TRBV5-1 with TRBJ1-2; 8 bases map to TRBD1. CDR3 length: 16 amino acids. V lost 0 bases, J lost 4 bases, and 8 bases stayed unmatched. The germline V gene encodes CDR1 SGHRS and CDR2 YFSETQ. CDR3 loop: CASSLGSTGDAYGYTF. DNA of the CDR3: TGCGCCAGCAGCTTGGGATCGACAGGGGACGCCTATGGCTACACCTTC.

The genes are TRBV2 and TRBJ1-3, with 11 bases identical to TRBD1. The CDR3 contains 16 residues. CDR1 and CDR2 from the germline V gene are SNHLY and FYNNEI. V gave up 5 bases and J gave up 0 bases; unmatched junction bases: 3. The CDR3 loop is CASSPGQGGSGNTIYF. CDR3 DNA: TGTGCCAGCAGTCCGGGACAGGGGGGCTCTGGAAACACCATATATTTT.